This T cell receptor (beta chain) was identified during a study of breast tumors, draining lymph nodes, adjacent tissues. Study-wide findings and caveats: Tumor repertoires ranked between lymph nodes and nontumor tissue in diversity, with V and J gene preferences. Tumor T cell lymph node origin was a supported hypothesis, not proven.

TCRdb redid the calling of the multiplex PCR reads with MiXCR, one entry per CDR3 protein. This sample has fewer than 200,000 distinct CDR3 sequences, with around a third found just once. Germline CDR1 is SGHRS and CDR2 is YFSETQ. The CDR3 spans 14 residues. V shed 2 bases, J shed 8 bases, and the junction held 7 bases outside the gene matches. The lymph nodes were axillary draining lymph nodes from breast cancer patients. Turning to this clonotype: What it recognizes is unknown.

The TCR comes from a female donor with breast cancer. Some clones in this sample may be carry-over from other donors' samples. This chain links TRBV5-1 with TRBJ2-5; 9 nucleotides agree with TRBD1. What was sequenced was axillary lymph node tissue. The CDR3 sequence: CASSFGTGRDTQYF. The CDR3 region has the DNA TGCGCCAGCAGCTTCGGGACAGGGCGAGACACCCAGTACTTC.